The present TCR beta chain was sequenced within a study of Graves' ophthalmopathy and Graves' hyperthyroidism. The study's findings and limits: Stable hyperthyroidism and ophthalmopathy were told apart by a 13-signature model, which achieved less than 90% sensitivity and 65% to 83% specificity. With more than 60% sensitivity and 72% to 85% specificity, the model predicted ophthalmopathy progression.

The study amplified TCR beta CDR3 regions using RNA transcripts. The authors performed first-round RT-PCR with HTBI primers and then a second-round multiplex PCR. TCRdb reprocessed the multiplex PCR reads with MiXCR, giving one entry per CDR3 protein. The table records hundreds of thousands of distinct CDR3 sequences, about 38% of them present only once. Concerning this clonotype itself: Its target is unknown.

A duration under 3 months, NOSPECS ≥4, CAS ≥3 and moderate-to-severe activity characterized the donors with ophthalmopathy. PBMCs originated in approximately 9.2 ml of fresh peripheral blood. The TCR comes from an adult man with Graves' ophthalmopathy. The sequenced sample consisted of peripheral blood.

The CDR3 region has the DNA TGTGCCAGCCGCAGCACAGATAGCAATCAGCCCCAGCATTTT. Protein: CASRSTDSNQPQHF. The chain carries TRBV5-6 and TRBJ1-5; D is unclear. Germline lookup yields CDR1 SGHDT and CDR2 YYEEEE. V lost 7 bases, J lost 0 bases, and 11 bases lay in between. There are 14 residues in the CDR3.